The rows below give T cell receptor beta chains drawn from one sample of a study of blood T cell repertoires in COVID-19. Produced via immunoSEQ multiplex PCR; TCRdb's table is partial and in-frame only. The sample yields around 220,000 clones, about 90% seen once. Sequencing used PBMCs or T cells enriched from blood (not recorded which). The receptors derive from a woman in her twenties or thirties with acute COVID-19. Both conserved end residues are part of each CDR3. D genes are given only for firm matches. Clone size is stated in some rows and not others, as once, few, many or a class when expanded.

TRBV12-3/TRBV12-4	-	-	TRBJ1-5	CASSLRMNQPQHF	TGTGCCAGCAGCTTGCGAATGAATCAGCCCCAGCATTTT
TRBV2	TRBD2	-	TRBJ2-5	CASSDQLAGSAETQYF	TGTGCCAGCAGTGACCAACTAGCGGGATCAGCAGAGACCCAGTACTTC
TRBV27	-	-	TRBJ2-1	CASSFASAGYSEQFF	TGTGCCAGCAGTTTCGCTAGCGCTGGTTACAGTGAGCAGTTCTTC
TRBV28	-	-	TRBJ1-4	CASSVPGGEKLFF	TGTGCCAGCAGTGTCCCAGGTGGGGAAAAACTGTTTTTT
TRBV7-2	TRBD1	-	TRBJ1-2	CASSFSNPGTGRNGYTF	TGTGCCAGCAGCTTCTCTAATCCCGGGACAGGAAGAAATGGCTACACCTTC
TRBV12-5	-	-	TRBJ2-2	CASGYWESWDTGELFF	TGTGCTAGTGGTTATTGGGAGAGTTGGGACACCGGGGAGCTGTTTTTT
TRBV11-2	-	-	TRBJ2-2	CASSLGLTGELFF	TGTGCCAGCAGCTTGGGGCTTACCGGGGAGCTGTTTTTT
TRBV7-9	TRBD1	-	TRBJ2-7	CASSKTGGASSVSYEQYF	TGTGCCAGCAGCAAAACAGGGGGCGCTTCCTCAGTGTCCTACGAGCAGTACTTC
TRBV19	-	-	TRBJ1-4	CASSYPPGSTNEKLFF	TGTGCCAGTAGTTATCCTCCGGGGTCAACTAATGAAAAACTGTTTTTT
TRBV27	-	-	TRBJ2-3	CASSPTTDTQYF	TGTGCCAGCAGTCCTACCACAGATACGCAGTATTTT
TRBV11-1	TRBD1	-	TRBJ1-2	CASSFGGQGYGYTF	TGTGCCAGCAGCTTCGGGGGACAGGGTTATGGCTACACCTTC
TRBV6-1	TRBD2	-	TRBJ2-1	CASSDLGLAVNEQFF	TGTGCCAGCAGTGACCTGGGACTAGCCGTCAATGAGCAGTTCTTC
TRBV7-2	TRBD1	-	TRBJ1-2	CASSLVSATGEGYTF	TGTGCCAGCAGCTTAGTAAGCGCGACAGGGGAAGGCTACACCTTC
TRBV11-2	TRBD1	-	TRBJ1-5	CASSKSSGTGVRNQPQHF	TGTGCCAGCAGTAAATCTTCCGGGACAGGGGTCCGCAATCAGCCCCAGCATTTT
TRBV6-1	-	-	TRBJ1-5	CASSENTVYSNQPQHF	TGTGCCAGCAGTGAAAACACAGTGTATAGCAATCAGCCCCAGCATTTT
TRBV19	TRBD2	-	TRBJ2-7	CASSSAPSGTYEQYF	TGTGCCAGTAGTTCAGCGCCTAGCGGGACCTACGAGCAGTACTTC
TRBV7-9	-	-	TRBJ2-7	CASGPSVSSYEQYF	TGTGCCAGTGGCCCCAGTGTGTCCTCCTACGAGCAGTACTTC
TRBV3-1/TRBV3-2	-	-	TRBJ1-2	CASSQEGTGTAMRRGYTF	TGTGCCAGCAGCCAAGAGGGGACCGGGACTGCTATGAGAAGGGGCTACACCTTC
TRBV12-3/TRBV12-4	-	-	TRBJ1-5	CASSSEHNQPQHF	TGTGCCAGCAGTTCCGAGCATAATCAGCCCCAGCATTTT
TRBV7-9	-	-	TRBJ1-1	CASSLALSSRRGSEAFF	TGTGCCAGCAGCTTAGCGCTAAGTAGTCGGAGGGGCTCTGAAGCTTTCTTT
TRBV19	-	-	TRBJ1-1	CASSRAGYMNTEAFF	TGTGCCAGTAGTCGCGCAGGCTATATGAACACTGAAGCTTTCTTT
TRBV30	-	-	TRBJ2-5	CAWSRTSPTQYF	TGTGCCTGGAGCCGGACTTCCCCCACCCAGTACTTC
TRBV5-6	-	-	TRBJ2-5	CASSRVNRRTQETQYF	TGTGCCAGCAGCCGGGTGAATCGGAGGACCCAAGAGACCCAGTACTTC
TRBV29-1	-	-	TRBJ1-1	CSVEERTEAFF	TGCAGCGTTGAAGAGAGAACTGAAGCTTTCTTT
TRBV28	TRBD1	-	TRBJ2-3	CASSLARDSTDTQYF	TGTGCCAGCAGTTTGGCCCGGGACAGTACAGATACGCAGTATTTT
TRBV19	TRBD1	once	TRBJ1-5	CATNFGQGSNQPQHF	TGTGCCACGAATTTTGGACAGGGTAGCAATCAGCCCCAGCATTTT
TRBV28	-	-	TRBJ1-3	CASMSGSGNTIYF	TGTGCCAGCATGAGCGGGTCCGGAAACACCATATATTTT
TRBV7-3	TRBD1	-	TRBJ2-2	CASSMGQGNTGELFF	TGTGCCAGCAGCATGGGACAGGGAAACACCGGGGAGCTGTTTTTT
TRBV29-1	-	-	TRBJ2-5	CSVEGSRQETQYF	TGCAGCGTTGAAGGAAGCAGGCAAGAGACCCAGTACTTC
TRBV7-2	-	few	TRBJ1-1	CASSWKGVLNTEAFF	TGTGCCAGCAGCTGGAAAGGGGTTTTGAACACTGAAGCTTTCTTT
TRBV28	TRBD2	-	TRBJ2-7	CASSLSGSSYEQYF	TGTGCCAGCAGTTTAAGCGGGAGTAGCTACGAGCAGTACTTC
TRBV12-3/TRBV12-4	-	-	TRBJ2-1	CASRRAPPNEQFF	TGTGCCAGCAGGAGGGCCCCCCCCAATGAGCAGTTCTTC
TRBV9	TRBD2	-	TRBJ2-1	CASSSGLAFYNEQFF	TGTGCCAGCTCCTCGGGACTAGCGTTCTACAATGAGCAGTTCTTC
TRBV12-3/TRBV12-4	-	once	TRBJ2-7	CASSFRGLYEQYF	TGTGCCAGCAGTTTTCGGGGACTCTACGAGCAGTACTTC
TRBV29-1	TRBD1	few	TRBJ2-7	CSVQGIEQYF	TGCAGCGTACAGGGGATCGAGCAGTACTTC
TRBV2	-	-	TRBJ1-5	CASSGSGNQPQHF	TGTGCCAGCAGTGGGTCGGGGAATCAGCCCCAGCATTTT
TRBV14	-	-	TRBJ1-4	CASSRRTKREKLFF	TGTGCCAGCAGCCGAAGGACAAAGCGTGAAAAACTGTTTTTT
TRBV7-7	-	once	TRBJ1-2	CASRYPPGGATGCGYTF	TGTGCTAGCAGGTACCCTCCCGGGGGGGCGACCGGTTGTGGCTACACCTTC
TRBV2	-	-	TRBJ2-2	CASSAGWSEELFF	TGTGCCAGCAGCGCCGGGTGGTCCGAGGAGCTGTTTTTT
TRBV7-2	-	once	TRBJ2-3	CASASRDTQYF	TGTGCCAGCGCGTCGAGGGATACGCAGTATTTT
TRBV19	-	-	TRBJ1-6	CASSTLDSNNSPLHF	TGTGCCAGTAGTACTTTGGACAGCAATAATTCACCCCTCCACTTT
TRBV6-5	TRBD1	-	TRBJ1-1	CASTRAQGAAEAFF	TGTGCCAGCACCCGCGCACAGGGGGCAGCTGAAGCTTTCTTT